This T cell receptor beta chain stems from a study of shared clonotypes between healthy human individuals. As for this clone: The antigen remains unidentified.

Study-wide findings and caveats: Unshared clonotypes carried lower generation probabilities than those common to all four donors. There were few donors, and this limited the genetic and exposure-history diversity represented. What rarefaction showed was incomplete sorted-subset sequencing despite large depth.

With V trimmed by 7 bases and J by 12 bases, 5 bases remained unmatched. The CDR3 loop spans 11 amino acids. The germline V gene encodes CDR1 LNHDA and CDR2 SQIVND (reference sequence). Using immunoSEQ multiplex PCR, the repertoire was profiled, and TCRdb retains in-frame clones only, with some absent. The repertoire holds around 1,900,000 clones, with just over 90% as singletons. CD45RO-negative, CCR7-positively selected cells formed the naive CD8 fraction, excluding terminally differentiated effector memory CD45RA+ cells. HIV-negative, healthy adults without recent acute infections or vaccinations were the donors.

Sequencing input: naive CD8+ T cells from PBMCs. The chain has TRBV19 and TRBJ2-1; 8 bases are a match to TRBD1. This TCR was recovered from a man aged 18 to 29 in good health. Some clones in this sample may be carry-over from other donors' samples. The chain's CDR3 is CASTGQEGQFF. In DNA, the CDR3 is TGTGCCAGTACGGGACAGGAAGGGCAGTTCTTC.